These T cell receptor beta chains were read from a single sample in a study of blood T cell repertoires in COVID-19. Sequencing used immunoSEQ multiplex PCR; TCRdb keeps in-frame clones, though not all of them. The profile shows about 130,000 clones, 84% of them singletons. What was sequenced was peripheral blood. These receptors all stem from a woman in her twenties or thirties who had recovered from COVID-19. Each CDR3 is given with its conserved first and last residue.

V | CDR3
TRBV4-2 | CASSLGLNNSPLHF
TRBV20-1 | CSASMGLAGGSTDTQYF
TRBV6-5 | CASSLTPGTEAFF
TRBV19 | CASSIRGTSGQTGANVLTF
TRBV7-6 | CASSLGGLAETQYF
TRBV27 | CASSLTQGAEAFF
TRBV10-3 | CAISESEGSGELFF
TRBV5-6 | CASSLAIYYEQYF
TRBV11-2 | CASSFTTGANEQFF
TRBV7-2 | CASSSETVAGNTIYF
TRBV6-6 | CASRAGGASGELFF
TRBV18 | CASSHGQGRMNTEAFF
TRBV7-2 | CASSLYLAGSTDTQYF
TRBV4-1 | CASSQTGVGAGNTIYF
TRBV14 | CASSPTWEGTQYF
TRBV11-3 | CASSPRTGTDTQYF
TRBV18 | CASSPRTGLNEQFF
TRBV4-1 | CASSQAGLGEETQYF
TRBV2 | CASRNRATNEKLFF
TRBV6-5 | CASSYKTGVGYTF
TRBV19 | CASGPSWGPGANVLTF
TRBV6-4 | CASAPSPGTPDTQYF
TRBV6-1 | CASSENRGYAFF
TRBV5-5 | CASSLIGGYGYTF
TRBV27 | CASKGAGQGLAGGTGELFF
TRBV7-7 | CASSLGRTSGSLETQYF
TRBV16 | CASSQLGGNEQFF
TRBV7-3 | CASSLNPAGSYNEQFF
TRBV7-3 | CASSLLVSTEAFF
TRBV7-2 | CASSLRLASYTDTQYF
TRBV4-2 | CASSRAPSAGGNLNEQFF
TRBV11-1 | CASSAVVEGGLFF
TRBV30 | CAWKGRQGSSGNTIYF
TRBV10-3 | CAISELSGEQYF
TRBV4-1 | CASSPSQGNQPQHF
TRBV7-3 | CASSLEQGAHGFAQYF